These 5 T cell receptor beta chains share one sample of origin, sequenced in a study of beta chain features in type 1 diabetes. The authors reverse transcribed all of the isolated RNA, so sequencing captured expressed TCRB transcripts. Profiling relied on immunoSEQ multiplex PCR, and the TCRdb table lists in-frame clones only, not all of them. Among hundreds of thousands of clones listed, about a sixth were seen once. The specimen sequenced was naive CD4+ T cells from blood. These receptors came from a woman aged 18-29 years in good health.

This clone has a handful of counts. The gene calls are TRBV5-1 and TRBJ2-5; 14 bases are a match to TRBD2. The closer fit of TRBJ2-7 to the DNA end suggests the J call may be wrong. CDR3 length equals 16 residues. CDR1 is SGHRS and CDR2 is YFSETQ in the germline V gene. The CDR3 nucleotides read TGCGCCAGCAGCTTGGTGGGGACTAGCGGGAGCGCCGAGCAGTACTTC. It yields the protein CASSLVGTSGSAEQYF.

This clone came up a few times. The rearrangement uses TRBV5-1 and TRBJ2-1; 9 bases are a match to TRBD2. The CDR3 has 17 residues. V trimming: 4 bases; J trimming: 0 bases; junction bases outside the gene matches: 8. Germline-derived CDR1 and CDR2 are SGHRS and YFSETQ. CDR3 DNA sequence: TGCGCCAGCAGCGTCCCGCTAGCGGGGAGCTCCTACAATGAGCAGTTCTTC. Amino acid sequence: CASSVPLAGSSYNEQFF.

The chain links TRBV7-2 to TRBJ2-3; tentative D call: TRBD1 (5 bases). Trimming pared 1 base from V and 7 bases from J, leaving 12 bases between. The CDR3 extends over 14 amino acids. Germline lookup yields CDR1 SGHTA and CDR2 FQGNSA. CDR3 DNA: TGTGCCAGCAGCTTAGGCGGACAAGTCCATACGCAGTATTTT. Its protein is CASSLGGQVHTQYF.

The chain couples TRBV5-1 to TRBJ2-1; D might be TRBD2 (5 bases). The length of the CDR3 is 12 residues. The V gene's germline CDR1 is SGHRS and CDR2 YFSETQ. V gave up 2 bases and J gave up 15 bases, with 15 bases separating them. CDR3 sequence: CASSFIAGNPFF. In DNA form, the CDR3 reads TGCGCCAGCAGCTTCATCGCCGGGAATCCGTTCTTC.

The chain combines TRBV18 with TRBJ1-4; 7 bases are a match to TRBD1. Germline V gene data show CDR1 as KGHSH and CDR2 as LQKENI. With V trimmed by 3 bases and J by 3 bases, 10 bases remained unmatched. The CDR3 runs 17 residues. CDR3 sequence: CASSPRSGTVSNEKLFF. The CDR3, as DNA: TGTGCCAGCTCACCTAGATCCGGGACAGTCTCTAATGAAAAACTGTTTTTT.